Presented here are 24 T cell receptor beta chains from one specimen sequenced in a study of response to subunit inactivated influenza vaccine. TCRdb re-called the RT-PCR reads through MiXCR, storing one row per CDR3 protein. This table has 450,000 to 500,000 distinct CDR3 sequences, 10% to 11% appearing once. The source material was PBMCs from blood, sampled 35 to 45 days after vaccination. The source is a man aged 45 to 65 who received an inactivated influenza vaccine.

This clonotype was picked up many times. V gene TRBV5-6 combines with J gene TRBJ2-4; TRBD2 might be the D (6 bases). Trimming left V 2 bases short and J 8 bases short, with 17 bases between. CDR1 is SGHDT and CDR2 is YYEEEE in the germline V gene. The CDR3 consists of 15 residues. The CDR3, as DNA: TGTGCCAGCAGCTTCTTTTCTGGGGGGAACCACATTCAGTACTTC. As protein: CASSFFSGGNHIQYF.

This clonotype was recorded at least ten times. The chain combines TRBV21-1 with TRBJ1-2; TRBD1, as called in the table, went unchecked against the DNA. TRBV21-1 represents a pseudogene. The CDR3 totals 12 residues. The CDR3 region has the DNA TGTGCCAGCAGCGCAACAGGGCGCGGCTACACCTTC. This gives the protein CASSATGRGYTF.

J is TRBJ2-1 and V is TRBV11-1; a weak D match, TRBD1 (6 bases). The CDR3 is 14 amino acids. Germline-derived CDR1 and CDR2 are SGHAT and FQDESV (reference sequence). With 5 bases removed from V and 6 bases from J, the gap between germline ends came to 14 bases. The CDR3 region has the DNA TGTGCCAGCAGCGGGGACATGGCTCGCAATGAGCAGTTCTTC. Translation: CASSGDMARNEQFF.

A few counts support this clonotype. The chain combines TRBV20-1 with TRBJ2-2; the D is unclear. Germline CDR1 DFQATT, CDR2 SNEGSKA (reference sequence). The CDR3 sequence is 13 residues long. Trimming shortened V by 3 bases and J by 1 base, and 6 bases separated the two germline ends. The CDR3: CSASAGNTGELFF. For the CDR3, the DNA is TGCAGTGCTAGCGCCGGGAACACCGGGGAGCTGTTTTTT.

The chain uses TRBV7-9 and TRBJ2-1; D remains ambiguous. Germline CDR1 SEHNR, CDR2 FQNEAQ (reference sequence). The CDR3 is made up of 13 amino acids. The germline V and J ends were trimmed by 0 bases and 11 bases, with 11 bases remaining between them. DNA for the CDR3: TGTGCCAGCAGCTTAGCGTACGGTGATAAGCAGTTCTTC. Protein: CASSLAYGDKQFF.

This clonotype was counted only a few times. The rearrangement uses TRBV7-2 and TRBJ2-3, with D possibly being TRBD1 (5 bases). Per germline, CDR1 SGHTA and CDR2 FQGNSA. The CDR3 is 17 amino acids. V was cut by 5 bases and J by 3 bases, with 21 bases left in between. DNA for the CDR3: TGTGCCAGCAGCCCTATAGGGGCCAACCACTTAACAGATACGCAGTATTTT. Its protein is CASSPIGANHLTDTQYF.

This clonotype was recorded many times. The chain uses TRBV20-1 and TRBJ2-2; 7 nucleotides align to TRBD1. CDR1 and CDR2 (germline): DFQATT, SNEGSKA (reference sequence). With 1 base clipped from V and 4 bases from J, the junction kept 6 bases outside the gene matches. The CDR3 loop spans 15 amino acids. In nucleotides, the CDR3 is TGCAGTGCTAGAGCCGGGACAGATATCACCGGGGAGCTGTTTTTT. Translating it yields CSARAGTDITGELFF.

Comments on this clonotype: The conserved closing phenylalanine or tryptophan is absent in this CDR3, likely reflecting a read error. The chain has TRBV5-1 and TRBJ1-6; D unclear. This CDR3 contains 15 residues. Between the trimmed V and J ends, which lost 2 bases and 0 bases, there was a span of 6 bases. Per the germline V gene, CDR1 is SGHRS and CDR2 is YFSETQ. CDR3 coding DNA: TGCGCCAGCAGCTTAGAGAGCTCCTATAATTCACCCCTCCACCTT. Translation gives CASSLESSYNSPLHL.

The V and J genes are TRBV12-3 or TRBV12-4 and TRBJ2-3, with D unclear. The V and J ends lost 5 bases and 6 bases respectively, with 12 bases between them. The CDR3 covers 13 residues. This CDR3 is CASSPTSGDTQYF. The CDR3 nucleotides are TGTGCCAGCAGTCCGACAAGTGGTGATACGCAGTATTTT.

This clonotype was seen ten or more times. The V gene is TRBV6-5, the J gene TRBJ2-3; D unresolved. Germline CDR1 reads MNHEY; CDR2 reads SVGAGI. The CDR3 runs to 12 residues. V gave up 2 bases and J gave up 8 bases, with 8 bases separating them. The CDR3 nucleotides are TGTGCCAGCAGTTACCCTGGTGGTACGCAGTATTTT. Protein: CASSYPGGTQYF.

The chain recombines TRBV28 with TRBJ1-2; the match to TRBD1 covers 9 bases. The germline gives CDR1 MDHEN, CDR2 SYDVKM. The CDR3 is made up of 15 amino acids. Trimming removed 6 bases from V and 7 bases from J; junction bases left unmatched: 12. DNA of the CDR3: TGTGCCAGCAGGATACGTCCGACAGGGGGAACTGGCTACACCTTC. Protein sequence: CASRIRPTGGTGYTF.

This clonotype was seen a few times. This chain connects TRBV20-1 to TRBJ1-5; no definite D call. The ends were cut back, 4 bases at V and 10 bases at J, with 14 bases in the middle. The CDR3 is made up of 12 amino acids. Germline V gene lookup returns CDR1 DFQATT and CDR2 SNEGSKA (reference sequence). The CDR3 nucleotides read TGCAGTGCTACGACCCAGCTCAGCCCCCAGCATTTT. Residues: CSATTQLSPQHF.

The chain recombines TRBV29-1 with TRBJ2-1, with D maybe TRBD2 (5 bases). Germline lookup yields CDR1 SQVTM and CDR2 ANQGSEA. Trimming left V 5 bases short and J 12 bases short, with 20 bases between. The CDR3 has 13 amino acids. CDR3 nucleotide sequence: TGCAGCGTTTCACGACTATCGCATTTCGGGCAGTTCTTC. It encodes CSVSRLSHFGQFF.

There are many counts of this clonotype. CDR3 sequence: CASSGGQDRSKNIQYF. Here the CDR3 DNA reads TGTGCCAGCAGCGGAGGACAGGACCGATCCAAAAACATTCAGTACTTC. This chain joins TRBV7-9 and TRBJ2-4; 7 bases align to TRBD1. Per germline, CDR1 SEHNR and CDR2 FQNEAQ (reference sequence). V lost 5 bases and J lost 2; bases outside the gene matches: 9. This CDR3 has 16 amino acids.

Only a few counts were recorded for this clonotype. The gene calls are TRBV29-1 and TRBJ2-7; 11 nucleotides match TRBD2. The junction had 4 bases not matched to a gene; V was cut back by 2 bases and J by 1 base. The CDR3 has 15 residues. Germline assignment: CDR1 SQVTM and CDR2 ANQGSEA. For the CDR3, the DNA is TGCAGCGTTGAAACCGGGACTAGCGGTTCCTACGAGCAGTACTTC. It is translated as CSVETGTSGSYEQYF.

CDR3 sequence: CSARGFSNYGYTF. CDR3 DNA sequence: TGCAGTGCAAGGGGATTCAGTAACTATGGCTACACCTTC. The chain has TRBV20-1 and TRBJ1-2, with a weak D call TRBD1 (5 bases). The CDR3 totals 13 residues. The V gene's germline CDR1 is DFQATT and CDR2 SNEGSKA (reference sequence). V lost 6 bases, J lost 1 base, and 12 bases lay in between.

This clonotype was counted ten times or more. The chain links TRBV6-1 to TRBJ2-1, with D tentatively TRBD2 (5 bases). Per the germline V gene, CDR1 is MNHNS and CDR2 is SASEGT. The CDR3 contains 13 residues. The V end lost 6 bases, the J end lost 9 bases, and 15 bases lay between the germline ends. The CDR3 coding sequence is TGTGCCAGCAGCCCCCCCGGGAATCGTGAGCAGTTCTTC. It codes for CASSPPGNREQFF.

The rearrangement uses TRBV9 and TRBJ1-2; 10 bases match TRBD1. With V trimmed by 3 bases and J by 7 bases, 6 bases remained unmatched. There are 14 residues in the CDR3. Per the germline V gene, CDR1 is SGDLS and CDR2 is YYNGEE. The CDR3 nucleotides are TGTGCCAGCAGCGGGGGGACAGGGGATGCTGGCTACACCTTC. It is translated as CASSGGTGDAGYTF.

Ten or more counts support this clonotype. The chain combines TRBV28 with TRBJ2-2; D possibly corresponds to TRBD2 (6 bases). The length of the CDR3 is 16 residues. V lost 3 bases and J 0 bases, leaving 11 bases between the germline ends. Germline V gene data show CDR1 as MDHEN and CDR2 as SYDVKM. The CDR3 spells CASSLHGLTNTGELFF. The CDR3, as DNA: TGTGCCAGCAGTTTGCATGGACTAACGAACACCGGGGAGCTGTTTTTT.

This clonotype was observed at least ten times. The chain joins TRBV6-5 to TRBJ1-3; 7 bases match TRBD1. CDR3 length equals 15 residues. After removal of 2 bases from V and 1 base from J, the junction contained 2 bases not matched to a gene. The germline V gene encodes CDR1 MNHEY and CDR2 SVGAGI. DNA of the CDR3: TGTGCCAGCAGTTACAGGACAGGATCTGGAAACACCATATATTTT. Its protein is CASSYRTGSGNTIYF.

This clonotype was counted a few times. This chain joins TRBV5-5 and TRBJ2-3; D is possibly TRBD1 (5 bases). This CDR3 spans 15 amino acids. From germline, CDR1 is SGHKS and CDR2 YYEKEE (reference sequence). Trimming removed 0 bases at V and 2 bases at J, with 10 bases between. CDR3: CASSLGGRVTDTQYF. CDR3 coding DNA: TGTGCCAGCAGCTTGGGGGGCAGGGTCACAGATACGCAGTATTTT.

This rearrangement joins TRBV7-8 to TRBJ1-1, with D tentatively TRBD1 (5 bases). The V gene lost 0 bases and the J gene lost 0 bases, with 14 bases spanning the gap. CDR1 is SGHVS, CDR2 FQNEAQ, per germline. The CDR3 is 17 residues long. This CDR3 reads CASSLAPRGGLNTEAFF. CDR3 coding DNA: TGTGCCAGCAGCTTAGCGCCGAGGGGCGGCCTGAACACTGAAGCTTTCTTT. Supplemented by reference TRBV7-8 and TRBJ1-1, the full variable domain reads GAGVSQSPRYKVAKRGQDVALRCDPISGHVSLFWYQQALGQGPEFLTYFQNEAQLDKSGLPSDRFFAERPEGSVSTLKIQRTQQEDSAVYLCASSLAPRGGLNTEAFFGQGTRLTVV.

This clonotype has a count of ten or more. The chain uses TRBV15 and TRBJ2-2; 9 positions agree with TRBD2. The CDR3 contains 14 residues. Unmatched junction bases numbered 10, after V lost 8 bases and J lost 9 bases. Germline-derived CDR1 and CDR2 are LNHNV and YYDKDF (reference sequence). The DNA of the CDR3 is TGTGCCACCGAGGCGGCTAGCGGGACCAGGGAGCTGTTTTTT. This encodes CATEAASGTRELFF.

The rearrangement links TRBV9 to TRBJ1-4; tentatively, D is TRBD1 (5 bases). Trimming took 1 base from V and 5 from J, leaving 12 bases between them. Germline CDR1 and CDR2: SGDLS and YYNGEE. CDR3 length: 15 residues. The CDR3 sequence: CASSVTGTYNEKLFF. DNA for the CDR3: TGTGCCAGCAGCGTAACCGGGACTTACAATGAAAAACTGTTTTTT.